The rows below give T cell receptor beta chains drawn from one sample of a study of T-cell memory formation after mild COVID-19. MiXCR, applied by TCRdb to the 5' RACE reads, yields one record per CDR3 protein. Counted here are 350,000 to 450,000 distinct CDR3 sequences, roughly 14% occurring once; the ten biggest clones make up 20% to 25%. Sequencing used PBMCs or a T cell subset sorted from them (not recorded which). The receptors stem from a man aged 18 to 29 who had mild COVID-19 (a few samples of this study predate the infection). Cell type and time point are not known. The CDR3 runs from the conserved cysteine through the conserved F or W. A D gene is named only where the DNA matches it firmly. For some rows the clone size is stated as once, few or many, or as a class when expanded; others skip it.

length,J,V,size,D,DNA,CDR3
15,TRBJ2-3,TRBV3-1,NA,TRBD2,TGTGCCAGCAGCCCCATGAGCGGGGGGGCAGATACGCAGTATTTT,CASSPMSGGADTQYF
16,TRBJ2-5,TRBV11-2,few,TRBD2,TGTGCCAGCAGCACGCACCTAGCGGGGAGACAAGAGACCCAGTACTTC,CASSTHLAGRQETQYF
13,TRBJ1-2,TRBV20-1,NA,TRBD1,TGCAGTGCTAGTGTGACAGGGAACTATGGCTACACCTTC,CSASVTGNYGYTF
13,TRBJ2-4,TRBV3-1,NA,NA,TGTGCCAGCAGCCAAGGAGGGGGAAACATTCAGTACTTC,CASSQGGGNIQYF
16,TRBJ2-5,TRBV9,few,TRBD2,TGTGCCAGCAGTTCAACTCCCAGCGGGGGGGGAGAGACCCAGTACTTC,CASSSTPSGGGETQYF
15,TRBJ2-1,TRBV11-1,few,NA,TGTGCCAGCAGGGACCCACAGGGCCCCTACAATGAGCAGTTCTTC,CASRDPQGPYNEQFF
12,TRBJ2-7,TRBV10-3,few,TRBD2,TGTGCCATCAGGCCTATTGACGGGGGGAATATCTTC,CAIRPIDGGNIF
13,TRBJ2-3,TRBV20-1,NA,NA,TGCAGTGCTATTCGTGACAGCACAGATACGCAGTATTTT,CSAIRDSTDTQYF
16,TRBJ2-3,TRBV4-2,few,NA,TGTGCCAGCAGCCAAGATGGAGGGGCCTTCACAGATACGCAGTATTTT,CASSQDGGAFTDTQYF
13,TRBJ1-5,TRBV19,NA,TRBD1,TGTGCCGGAGGGGGCATGGGCAATCAGCCCCAGCATTTT,CAGGGMGNQPQHF
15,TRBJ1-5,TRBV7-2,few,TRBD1,TGTGCCAGCAGCATTCAACAGGGGGTCAATCAGCCCCAGCATTTT,CASSIQQGVNQPQHF
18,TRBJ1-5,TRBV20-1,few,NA,TGCAGTGCTCCCAATCGGGCACAGGGTGTGAATAGCAATCAGCCCCAGCATTTT,CSAPNRAQGVNSNQPQHF
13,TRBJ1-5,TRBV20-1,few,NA,TGCAGTGCGACGACAGGACCACATCAGCCCCAGCATTTT,CSATTGPHQPQHF
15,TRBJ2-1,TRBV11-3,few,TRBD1,TGTGCCAGCAGCTCTCGGGACAGTATTTACAATGAGCAGTTCTTC,CASSSRDSIYNEQFF
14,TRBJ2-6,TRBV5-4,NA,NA,TGTGCCAGCAGTGCAGGGTCTGGGGCCAACGTCCTGACTTTC,CASSAGSGANVLTF
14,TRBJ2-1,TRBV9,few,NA,TGTGCCAGCAGCTTCGGGACGTTGAACAATGAGCAGTTCTTC,CASSFGTLNNEQFF
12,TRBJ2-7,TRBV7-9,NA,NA,TGTGCCAGCAGCTTCAGGGCCTACGAGCAGTACTTC,CASSFRAYEQYF
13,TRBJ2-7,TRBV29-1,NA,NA,TGCAGCGTTAGGCTCCTGAGCTCCTACGAGCAGTACTTC,CSVRLLSSYEQYF
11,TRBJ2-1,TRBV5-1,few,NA,TGCGCCAGCAGCTTGGCGACTGTTCAGTTCTTC,CASSLATVQFF
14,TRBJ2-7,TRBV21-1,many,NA,TGTGCCAGCAGCGGGGACAGGCAGTCCTACGAGCAGTACTTC,CASSGDRQSYEQYF
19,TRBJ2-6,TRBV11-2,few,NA,TGTGCCAGCAGCTTAGTGTTCCAGGGAAAGGCTCTGGTGGCCAACGTCCTGACTTTC,CASSLVFQGKALVANVLTF
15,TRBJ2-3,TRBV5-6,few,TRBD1,TGTGCCAGCAGCTTACGGGACAGGGACCCAGATACGCAGTATTTT,CASSLRDRDPDTQYF
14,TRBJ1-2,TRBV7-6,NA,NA,TGTGCCAGCAGCCCCCGGGAAGGGCCCTATGGCTACACCTTC,CASSPREGPYGYTF
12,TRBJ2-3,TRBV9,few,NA,TGTGCCAGCAGCGTAGAAAAAGATACGCAGTATTTT,CASSVEKDTQYF
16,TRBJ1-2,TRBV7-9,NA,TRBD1,TGTGCCAGCAGCTTAGATGGGACAGGGGGACGAGGCGGCTACACCTTC,CASSLDGTGGRGGYTF
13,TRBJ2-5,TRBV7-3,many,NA,TGTGCCAGCAGCCCATCCATGGTAGAGACCCAGTACTTC,CASSPSMVETQYF
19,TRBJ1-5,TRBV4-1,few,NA,TGCGCCAGCAGCCAAGACGTCGGCCCGACGGGCACTGGCAATCAGCCCCAGCATTTT,CASSQDVGPTGTGNQPQHF
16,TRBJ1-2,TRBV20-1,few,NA,TGCAGTGCAAGGGGGTTGACAGGAGTGGTGAAATATGGCTACACCTTC,CSARGLTGVVKYGYTF
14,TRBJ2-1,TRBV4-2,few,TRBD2,TGTGCCAGCAGCCTCCAGCGGGGGAACAATGAGCAGTTCTTC,CASSLQRGNNEQFF
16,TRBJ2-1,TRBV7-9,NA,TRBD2,TGTGCCAGCAGCTTAGCCCCTAGCGGGGGGGCCGTATTGCAGTTCTTC,CASSLAPSGGAVLQFF
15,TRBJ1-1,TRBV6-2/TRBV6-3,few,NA,TGTGCCAGCACCCCCAGGACGGATCCCGGCACTGAAGCTTTCTTT,CASTPRTDPGTEAFF
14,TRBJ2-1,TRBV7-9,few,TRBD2,TGTGCCAGCAGGGATTCGGGGGGGCCCAATGAGCAGTTCTTC,CASRDSGGPNEQFF
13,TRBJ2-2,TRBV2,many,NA,TGTGCCAGCAGCGGCAGTCAAACCGGGGAGCTGTTTTTT,CASSGSQTGELFF
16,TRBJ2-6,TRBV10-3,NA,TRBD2,TGTGCCATCAGCGGGACTAGCGGGGCTGGGGCCAGCGTCCTGACTTTC,CAISGTSGAGASVLTF
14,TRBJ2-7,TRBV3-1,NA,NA,TGTGCCAGCAGCCAAGTTCCGGCCTCCTACGAGCAGTACTTC,CASSQVPASYEQYF
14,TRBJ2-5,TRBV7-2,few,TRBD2,TGTGCCAGCAGCCCGACTAGCGCACGAGAGACCCAGTACTTC,CASSPTSARETQYF
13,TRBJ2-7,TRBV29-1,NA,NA,TGCAGCGCTGGGGCAGGTGGAGTAGGCGAGCAGTACTTC,CSAGAGGVGEQYF
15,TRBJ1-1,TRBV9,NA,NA,TGTGCCAGCGGCATCTTCGGGGGAGCGAGCACTGAAGCTTTCTTT,CASGIFGGASTEAFF
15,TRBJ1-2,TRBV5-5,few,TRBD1,TGTGCCAGCAACCCGGGCCCTGGGACAGACTATGGCTACACCTTC,CASNPGPGTDYGYTF
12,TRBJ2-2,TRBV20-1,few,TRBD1,TGCAGTGCTCACAGGGGTTCCGGGGAGCTGTTTTTT,CSAHRGSGELFF
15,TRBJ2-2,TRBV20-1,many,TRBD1,TGCAGTGCTAGAGGCAGGGGGCTTAACACCGGGGAGCTGTTTTTT,CSARGRGLNTGELFF
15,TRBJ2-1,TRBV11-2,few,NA,TGTGCCAGCAGCTTAGGCCCTAGCCTCTACAATGAGCAGTTCTTC,CASSLGPSLYNEQFF
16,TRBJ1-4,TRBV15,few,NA,TGTGCCACCAGCAGAGATCGGGGGCCTCGTCGTTTTGGGCTGTTTTTT,CATSRDRGPRRFGLFF
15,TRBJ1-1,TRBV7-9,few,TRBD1,TGTGCCAGCAGCCCCCGGACAGGGGAACGTGCGAGAGCTTTCTTT,CASSPRTGERARAFF
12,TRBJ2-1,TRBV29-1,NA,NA,TGCAGCGGAACGAGGAGTTACAATGAGCAGTTCTTC,CSGTRSYNEQFF
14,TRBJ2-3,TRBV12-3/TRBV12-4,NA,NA,TGTGCCAGCAGTTTCGGCGGGTACACAGATACGCAGTATTTT,CASSFGGYTDTQYF
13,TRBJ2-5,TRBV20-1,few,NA,TGCAGTGCTACCACTGAGGGGCAAGAGACCCAGTACTTC,CSATTEGQETQYF
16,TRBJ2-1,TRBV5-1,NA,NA,TGCGCCAGCAGCTTCCGGGGGGCCGGTTCCTACAATGAGCAGTTCTTC,CASSFRGAGSYNEQFF
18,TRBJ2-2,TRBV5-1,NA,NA,TGCGCCAGCAGCTTGGGGATTAGCGTCGCAGTAAACACCGGGGAGCTGTTTTTT,CASSLGISVAVNTGELFF
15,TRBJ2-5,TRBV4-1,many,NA,TGCGCCAGCAGCCAAGACCCGGGAGCTCAAGAGACCCAGTACTTC,CASSQDPGAQETQYF
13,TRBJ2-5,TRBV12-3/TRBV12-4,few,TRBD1,TGTGCCAGCAGACAGGGGGCGGAGGAGACCCAGTACTTC,CASRQGAEETQYF
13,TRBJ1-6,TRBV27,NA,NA,TGTGCCAGCAGTTTATCGGGTATGACACCCCTCCACTTT,CASSLSGMTPLHF
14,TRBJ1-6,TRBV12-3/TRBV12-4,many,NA,TGTGCCAGCAGTTTAGCCAGGGTGGATACACCCCTCCACTTT,CASSLARVDTPLHF
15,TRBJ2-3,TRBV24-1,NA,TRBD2,TGTGCCACCAGTGAGAGCGGGGGGGCTGGAGATACGCAGTATTTT,CATSESGGAGDTQYF
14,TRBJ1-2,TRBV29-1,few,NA,TGCAGCGTTGAAGATATTAGGACTGGCTATGGCTACACCTTC,CSVEDIRTGYGYTF
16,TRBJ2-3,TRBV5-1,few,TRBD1,TGCGCCAGCAGTCAAGGACAGGGCGCACACACAGATACGCAGTATTTT,CASSQGQGAHTDTQYF
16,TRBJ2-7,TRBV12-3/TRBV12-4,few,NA,TGTGCCAGCAATTTGGGAGTTCCGCCTGGGAGGAGCGAGCAGTACTTC,CASNLGVPPGRSEQYF